The T cell receptor beta chain described here comes from a study of T cells in localized non-small cell lung cancer. As concerns this clone: No antigen is known for it.

Generated by immunoSEQ multiplex PCR, the TCRdb table keeps only in-frame clones and is missing some. Of about 24,000 clones listed, roughly nine tenths were seen once; the top ten hold around 23%. The V and J ends lost 0 bases and 2 bases, in that order; junction bases with no gene match: 5. Germline lookup yields CDR1 SGDLS and CDR2 YYNGEE. The CDR3 consists of 16 residues. Study-level findings and limits: It remains possible that heterogeneity exists, since only one tumor region was sequenced. Among the tissues sampled, uninvolved adjacent lung had the highest T cell clonality, above tumor. Median detection of top 100 tumor clones in adjacent lung was roughly 61 clones.

The sequences come from peripheral blood, collected before any cancer treatment. V gene TRBV9 combines with J gene TRBJ2-3; 8 bases fit TRBD2. The receptor was derived from a man between 40 and 70 years old with stage I squamous cell lung carcinoma. In DNA form, the CDR3 reads TGTGCCAGCAGCGTAGCACGCGGGGGGACCACAGATACGCAGTATTTT. Translated, it gives CASSVARGGTTDTQYF.